The 26 T cell receptor beta chains listed next were all sequenced from one sample in a study of blood T cell repertoires in COVID-19. Profiling relied on immunoSEQ multiplex PCR, and the TCRdb table lists in-frame clones only, not all of them. The repertoire consists of roughly 100,000 clones, with approximately 92% occurring once and the leading ten covering approximately 1.9%. Material: peripheral blood. These receptors all come from a woman in her fifties or sixties with COVID-19, enrolled during active disease.

The chain links TRBV27 to TRBJ2-6, with a weak D call TRBD1 (5 bases). This CDR3 is 18 amino acids long. V gave up 6 bases and J gave up 1 base, with 19 bases separating them. CDR1 and CDR2 from the germline V gene are MNHEY and SMNVEV (reference sequence). The CDR3 DNA reads as TGTGCCAGCAGGGACACCAGTATGGGTGGTTCTGGGGCCAACGTCCTGACTTTC. Translation: CASRDTSMGGSGANVLTF. The variable domain in full, completed from reference TRBV27 and TRBJ2-6, reads EAQVTQNPRYLITVTGKKLTVTCSQNMNHEYMSWYRQDPGLGLRQIYYSMNVEVTDKGDVPEGYKVSRKEKRNFPLILESPSPNQTSLYFCASRDTSMGGSGANVLTFGAGSRLTVL.

Here the CDR3 reads CASSSDWGAEAFF. The DNA of the CDR3 is TGTGCCAGCAGTTCCGACTGGGGGGCTGAAGCTTTCTTT. The chain is built from TRBV3-1 (or the pseudogene TRBV3-2) and TRBJ1-1, with D possibly being TRBD1 (5 bases). CDR3 size: 13 residues. V was trimmed by 6 bases and J by 6 bases, leaving 14 bases between them. Looked up from germline, CDR1 is LGHDT and CDR2 is YNNKEL (reference sequence).

The V call is TRBV6-5, the J call TRBJ2-7; TRBD2 might be the D (7 bases). Trimming cost V 5 bases and J 5 bases, with 16 bases left between them. This CDR3 has 14 residues. Germline lookup yields CDR1 MNHEY and CDR2 SVGAGI. Here the CDR3 reads CASSPRGALHEQYV. For the CDR3, the DNA is TGTGCCAGCAGTCCTCGGGGGGCCCTTCACGAGCAGTACGTC.

This chain joins TRBV6-6 and TRBJ1-2; TRBD1 matches at 7 bases. The germline gives CDR1 MNHNY, CDR2 SVGAGI (reference sequence). The CDR3 covers 15 residues. With 7 bases clipped from V and 4 bases from J, the junction kept 12 bases outside the gene matches. This CDR3 reads CASTLTHRGFYGYTF. The CDR3 coding sequence is TGTGCCAGCACCTTAACTCACAGGGGTTTCTATGGCTACACCTTC.

This clone appeared a single time. The chain recombines TRBV10-3 with TRBJ2-7; TRBD2 might be the D (7 bases). Germline assignment: CDR1 ENHRY and CDR2 SYGVKD. The CDR3 sequence is 16 residues long. The ends were cut back, 0 bases at V and 3 bases at J, with 15 bases in the middle. The CDR3, as DNA: TGTGCCATCAGTGAGTCGATGGGGGGGCCCTTCTACGAGCAGTACGTC. It codes for CAISESMGGPFYEQYV.

The chain joins TRBV5-1 to TRBJ1-2; 7 bases map to TRBD1. V was pared by 5 bases and J by 7 bases, with 11 bases of the junction left unmatched. From germline, CDR1 is SGHRS and CDR2 YFSETQ. CDR3 length: 14 residues. CDR3 region: CASSFGDRVGGYTF. DNA for the CDR3: TGCGCCAGCAGTTTCGGTGACAGGGTCGGTGGCTACACCTTC.

The gene calls are TRBV29-1 and TRBJ2-5; TRBD2 matches 7 bases. Germline trimming cut 7 bases from V and 1 base from J; bases unmatched to any gene: 3. Germline lookup yields CDR1 SQVTM and CDR2 ANQGSEA. The CDR3 is made up of 12 amino acids. CDR3 region: CSGWGGQETQYF. The CDR3 nucleotides are TGCAGCGGGTGGGGGGGCCAAGAGACCCAGTACTTC.

The rearrangement uses TRBV30 and TRBJ2-3; a weak D match, TRBD1 (5 bases). The length of the CDR3 is 13 residues. V dropped 1 base and J dropped 4 bases, with 9 bases sitting between them. Looked up from germline, CDR1 is GTSNPN and CDR2 is SVGIG (reference sequence). The DNA of the CDR3 is TGTGCCTGGAGTGACCTCAGGGCAGATACGCAGTATTTT. Residues: CAWSDLRADTQYF.

The V and J genes are TRBV2 and TRBJ1-2; no clear D gene. Trimming left V 3 bases short and J 1 base short, with 6 bases between. The CDR3 extends over 13 amino acids. Germline CDR1 and CDR2: SNHLY and FYNNEI. CDR3 nucleotides: TGTGCCAGCAGTGACCGGGTTAACTATGGCTACACCTTC. Translation: CASSDRVNYGYTF.

J is TRBJ2-1 and V is TRBV19; 8 bases agree with TRBD1. In germline, CDR1 is LNHDA, CDR2 SQIVND (reference sequence). The CDR3 consists of 18 residues. The ends lost 4 bases at V and 4 bases at J; junction bases unmatched: 15. The CDR3 bases are TGTGCCAGTAGTACCCGCACGTCCAGGGGGCCCTTGTACAATGAGCAGTTCTTC. Protein sequence: CASSTRTSRGPLYNEQFF.

This clone was picked up a small number of times. The chain recombines TRBV2 with TRBJ2-7, with D maybe TRBD1 (5 bases). CDR3 length: 11 residues. V was trimmed by 5 bases and J by 9 bases, leaving 11 bases between them. The V gene's germline CDR1 is SNHLY and CDR2 FYNNEI. The CDR3 sequence: CASSSGFGQYV. Here the CDR3 DNA reads TGTGCCAGCAGTTCAGGGTTTGGGCAGTACGTC.

The genes are TRBV5-1 and TRBJ2-5; 9 nucleotides match TRBD2. The CDR3 runs to 14 residues. CDR1 SGHRS and CDR2 YFSETQ come from the germline V gene. V trimming: 7 bases; J trimming: 5 bases; junction bases outside the gene matches: 9. The CDR3 sequence: CASRRVAGVETQYF. CDR3 DNA: TGCGCCAGCCGCAGGGTAGCGGGGGTTGAGACCCAGTACTTC.

The rearrangement joins TRBV24-1 to TRBJ2-5; 13 bases are a match to TRBD2. The V gene's germline CDR1 is KGHDR and CDR2 SFDVKD. With 2 bases clipped from V and 6 bases from J, the junction kept 8 bases outside the gene matches. This CDR3 region has 17 residues. CDR3 loop: CATSDYPGTSGVQTQYF. The CDR3, as DNA: TGTGCCACCAGTGATTACCCCGGGACTAGCGGGGTACAGACCCAGTACTTC.

V gene TRBV3-1 (or the pseudogene TRBV3-2) combines with J gene TRBJ1-5; the match to TRBD1 covers 11 bases. The V gene end was trimmed by 0 bases and the J gene end by 7 bases; junction bases not matched to a gene: 11. Germline CDR1 and CDR2: LGHDT and YNNKEL (reference sequence). The CDR3 covers 18 residues. The CDR3: CASSQETRTGGAGQPQHF. DNA for the CDR3: TGTGCCAGCAGCCAAGAAACACGGACAGGGGGCGCAGGGCAGCCCCAGCATTTT.

The chain combines TRBV3-1 (or the pseudogene TRBV3-2) with TRBJ2-3; no reliable D call. Trimming stripped 0 bases from V and 5 bases from J, with 6 bases between. Germline assignment: CDR1 LGHDT and CDR2 YNNKEL (reference sequence). CDR3 length: 13 residues. CDR3 DNA sequence: TGTGCCAGCAGCCAAGAAGCAATAGATACGCAGTATTTT. It specifies CASSQEAIDTQYF.

This clone came up once. The rearrangement uses TRBV5-1 and TRBJ1-2, with D hard to call. In germline, CDR1 is SGHRS, CDR2 YFSETQ. Trimming removed 4 bases from V and 1 base from J, with 17 bases in between. This CDR3 contains 16 residues. DNA for the CDR3: TGCGCCAGCAGCCCCTCAAGCCCGGGTGGTAACTATGGCTACACCTTC. Translating it yields CASSPSSPGGNYGYTF.

This clone has just one count. This rearrangement joins TRBV19 to TRBJ1-4, with 9 positions matching TRBD1. This CDR3 contains 14 residues. Trimming at V came to 6 bases and at J to 8 bases, leaving 7 bases not matched to a gene. Looked up from germline, CDR1 is LNHDA and CDR2 is SQIVND (reference sequence). The CDR3 reads CASRPTGGGEKLFF. The CDR3 region has the DNA TGTGCCAGTAGGCCGACAGGGGGTGGGGAAAAACTGTTTTTT.

The rearrangement joins TRBV4-2 to TRBJ1-1; D gene unclear. This CDR3 has 14 residues. Trimming stripped 4 bases from V and 3 bases from J, with 12 bases between. Germline lookup yields CDR1 LGHNA and CDR2 YNFKEQ. Here the CDR3 DNA reads TGTGCCAGCAGCCCCGCCCCATCGGACACTGAAGCTTTCTTT. Amino acids: CASSPAPSDTEAFF.

The chain has TRBV28 and TRBJ2-1, with 9 bases identical to TRBD1. CDR1 MDHEN and CDR2 SYDVKM come from the germline V gene. The CDR3 contains 13 residues. With 4 bases clipped from V and 7 bases from J, the junction kept 2 bases outside the gene matches. DNA of the CDR3: TGTGCCAGCAGTTCCGGACAGGGGAATGAGCAGTTCTTC. Protein sequence: CASSSGQGNEQFF.

This rearrangement joins TRBV15 to TRBJ1-1; D is possibly TRBD1 (5 bases). The V gene's germline CDR1 is LNHNV and CDR2 YYDKDF (reference sequence). Trimming removed 4 bases from V and 8 bases from J, with 8 bases in between. The CDR3 sequence is 11 residues long. CDR3 bases: TGTGCCACCAGCACTTGGACAGAAGCTTTCTTT. Its protein is CATSTWTEAFF.

This clone was detected only once. The chain links TRBV2 to TRBJ1-6, with TRBD1 matching 9 bases. This CDR3 has 15 amino acids. V gave up 8 bases and J gave up 7 bases; unmatched junction bases: 9. Germline-derived CDR1 and CDR2 are SNHLY and FYNNEI. This CDR3 reads CASGLTGGGNSPLHF. The CDR3 DNA sequence: TGTGCCAGCGGCCTGACAGGGGGTGGGAATTCACCCCTCCACTTT.

V gene TRBV19 combines with J gene TRBJ1-2; tentatively, D is TRBD1 (6 bases). There are 13 residues in the CDR3. The germline CDR1 and CDR2 sequences are LNHDA and SQIVND (reference sequence). V was cut by 6 bases and J by 8 bases, with 16 bases left in between. Here the CDR3 reads CASRKGGGKGYTF. The CDR3 nucleotides read TGTGCCAGTAGAAAAGGGGGGGGCAAAGGCTACACCTTC.

This rearrangement joins TRBV6-6 to TRBJ1-1, with D possibly matching TRBD1 (6 bases). There are 15 residues in the CDR3. Trimming left V 6 bases short and J 0 bases short, with 14 bases between. The germline gives CDR1 MNHNY, CDR2 SVGAGI (reference sequence). CDR3 amino acids: CASRGRGHLNTEAFF. The CDR3 DNA reads TGTGCCAGCAGGGGCAGGGGACATCTGAACACTGAAGCTTTCTTT.

This rearrangement joins TRBV11-2 to TRBJ2-3; 7 positions agree with TRBD2. V dropped 3 bases and J dropped 6; count of bases not matched to a gene: 9. Germline-derived CDR1 and CDR2 are SGHAT and FQNNGV. This CDR3 is built from 15 residues. CDR3 sequence reads: CASSFTIGGTDTQYF. The DNA for the CDR3 is TGTGCCAGCAGCTTCACAATCGGGGGGACGGATACGCAGTATTTT.

This chain connects TRBV10-2 to TRBJ2-7, with D tentatively TRBD1 (6 bases). Germline V gene data show CDR1 as WSHSY and CDR2 as SAAADI. V was cut by 6 bases and J by 5 bases, with 17 bases left in between. This CDR3 has 14 residues. CDR3 nucleotide sequence: TGCGCCAGCAGGGGAACAGGGCAGTCTCACGAGCAGTACTTC. Translated, it gives CASRGTGQSHEQYF.

This sequence joins TRBV5-4 and TRBJ1-1, with D hard to call. The CDR3 is 14 amino acids. CDR1 and CDR2 (germline): SGHNT, YYREEE (reference sequence). V dropped 0 bases and J dropped 1 base, with 7 bases sitting between them. The CDR3 region has the DNA TGTGCCAGCAGCTTGGTAGGAGGGAACACTGAAGCTTTCTTT. This codes for CASSLVGGNTEAFF.